The clone carrying this T cell receptor beta chain was counted a few times. Amplification of TCR beta CDR3 regions used RNA as the template. TCR CDR3 regions were first amplified by RT-PCR with HTBI primers. TCRdb reanalysed the multiplex PCR reads using MiXCR and keeps one entry per CDR3 protein. The sample has some 560,000 distinct CDR3 sequences; 13% to 15% are singletons. The source of the sample is a study of T cells in Graves' hyperthyroidism and ophthalmopathy. Looked up from germline, CDR1 is SGHRS and CDR2 is YFSETQ. This CDR3 comprises 15 residues. Trimming cost V 2 bases and J 6 bases; bases outside gene matches: 8.

The specimen was blood. J is TRBJ2-7 and V is TRBV5-1; 10 nucleotides agree with TRBD1. The clonotype comes from a woman in her 40s with Graves' hyperthyroidism. The CDR3 nucleotides are TGCGCCAGCAGCTTAACCGGGACAGGGGTTGGCGAGCAGTACTTC. It specifies CASSLTGTGVGEQYF.